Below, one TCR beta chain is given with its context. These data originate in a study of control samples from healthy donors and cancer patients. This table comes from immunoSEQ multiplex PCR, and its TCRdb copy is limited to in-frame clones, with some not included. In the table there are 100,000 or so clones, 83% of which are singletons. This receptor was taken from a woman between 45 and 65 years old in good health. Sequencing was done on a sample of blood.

The CDR3 region is CASGLVLEGNGLQPQHF. The CDR3 nucleotides read TGTGCTAGTGGTTTGGTACTCGAAGGGAACGGGTTACAGCCCCAGCATTTT. This chain uses TRBV12-5 with TRBJ1-5; D unclear. CDR1 is LGHNT, CDR2 FRNRAP, per germline. V gave up 0 bases and J gave up 7 bases, with 19 bases separating them. This CDR3 is 17 amino acids long.